This TCR beta chain was captured in a study of OX40 agonist ivuxolimab in advanced cancers. About the research overall: While on treatment, patients had intravenous ivuxolimab at 0.01 to 10 mg/kg every 2 weeks. Overall study results and limits: CD4+ and CD8+ blood T cells expanded clonally by week 6 at 0.1 to 3.0 mg/kg.

This CDR3 contains 12 residues. Trimming shortened V by 5 bases and J by 4 bases, and 9 bases separated the two germline ends. The germline gives CDR1 SGHTS, CDR2 YDEGEE. Assay: immunoSEQ multiplex PCR; the TCRdb copy retains only in-frame clones and omits some. This table has tens of thousands of clones, 94% appearing once. The table lists this clone with a count of one. Its target is not known. The rearrangement links TRBV5-8 to TRBJ1-2; a weak D match, TRBD1 (6 bases). The sequence derives from an adult with an advanced solid tumor such as melanoma, head and neck, liver or kidney cancer. The sequences come from CD4+ or CD8+ T cells sorted from blood, collected in a trial of the OX40 agonist ivuxolimab. CDR3 sequence reads: CASSLGGYGYTF. The CDR3 DNA sequence: TGTGCCAGCAGTCTAGGGGGCTATGGCTACACCTTC.